These 19 T cell receptor beta chains were sequenced from one sample in a study of CD8 T cells in ankylosing spondylitis. TCRdb itself ran the 5' RACE reads through MiXCR, one entry per CDR3 protein. Among 150,000 to 200,000 distinct CDR3 sequences listed, around a third were seen once. Sequencing was done on a sample of synovial fluid, either unsorted or a sorted T cell fraction (not recorded which). These receptor sequences come from a male donor with ankylosing spondylitis.

The V and J genes are TRBV28 and TRBJ1-5, with D maybe TRBD1 (6 bases). The CDR3 runs 17 residues. The germline V gene has CDR1 MDHEN and CDR2 SYDVKM. V gave up 5 bases and J gave up 2 bases, with 19 bases separating them. CDR3 sequence reads: CASSTERGARGNQPQHF. Here the CDR3 DNA reads TGTGCCAGCAGTACAGAGAGGGGGGCGCGGGGCAATCAGCCCCAGCATTTT.

The sample holds many counts of this clonotype. The rearrangement uses TRBV7-8 and TRBJ2-7; no clear D. V was shortened by 1 base and J by 0 bases, with 10 bases between the two germline ends. CDR3 length: 15 amino acids. Germline V CDR1 and CDR2: SGHVS, FQNEAQ. Here the CDR3 DNA reads TGTGCCAGCAGCTTAGAATTGCGTAACTCCTACGAGCAGTACTTC. Translating it yields CASSLELRNSYEQYF.

This clonotype was seen once. The gene calls are TRBV29-1 and TRBJ2-1, with D hard to call. This CDR3 is built from 14 residues. CDR1 SQVTM and CDR2 ANQGSEA come from the germline V gene. With 2 bases removed from V and 0 bases from J, the gap between germline ends came to 8 bases. The CDR3 DNA reads as TGCAGCGTTGAATTGGCGGACTCCTACAATGAGCAGTTCTTC. Its protein product is CSVELADSYNEQFF.

V gene TRBV6-2 or TRBV6-3 combines with J gene TRBJ2-7; either TRBD1 or TRBD2 may supply D (5 bases each). Germline V gene data show CDR1 as MNHEY and CDR2 as SVGEGT. The CDR3 covers 20 residues. The ends were cut back, 5 bases at V and 0 bases at J, with 29 bases in the middle. The CDR3 loop reads CASSPLGTGVLYKSSYEQYF. CDR3 coding DNA: TGTGCCAGCAGTCCCCTTGGGACGGGCGTCCTCTATAAGAGCTCCTACGAGCAGTACTTC.

This clonotype appeared a few times. The chain has TRBV9 and TRBJ2-1; TRBD1 matches 7 bases. CDR1 SGDLS and CDR2 YYNGEE come from the germline V gene. The CDR3 loop spans 14 amino acids. Trimming took 0 bases from V and 7 from J; bases not matched to a gene: 4. CDR3 sequence reads: CASSVEQGWNEQFF. In DNA, the CDR3 is TGTGCCAGCAGCGTAGAACAGGGGTGGAATGAGCAGTTCTTC.

This chain links TRBV5-5 with TRBJ2-7, with D possibly matching TRBD2 (5 bases). Trimming removed 3 bases from V and 2 bases from J, with 9 bases in between. This CDR3 is built from 13 residues. Germline V gives CDR1 SGHKS, CDR2 YYEKEE (reference sequence). In nucleotides, the CDR3 is TGTGCCAGCAGCTGGTACGGGGCCTACGAGCAGTACTTC. Residues: CASSWYGAYEQYF. Using reference TRBV5-5 and TRBJ2-7 for the parts outside the CDR3, the full variable domain is DAGVTQSPTHLIKTRGQQVTLRCSPISGHKSVSWYQQVLGQGPQFIFQYYEKEERGRGNFPDRFSARQFPNYSSELNVNALLLGDSALYLCASSWYGAYEQYFGPGTRLTVT.

The V gene is TRBV2, the J gene TRBJ2-7; unclear D gene. The germline gives CDR1 SNHLY, CDR2 FYNNEI. With 4 bases removed from V and 3 bases from J, the gap between germline ends came to 7 bases. CDR3 length: 12 amino acids. CDR3 nucleotides: TGTGCCAGCAGTGGGACGGGCTACGAGCAGTACTTC. This encodes CASSGTGYEQYF.

Concerning this clonotype: One junction end disagrees with the germline gene, perhaps due to a read error. The rearrangement uses TRBV4-2 and TRBJ2-1; 7 bases line up with TRBD2. CDR1 and CDR2 (germline): LGHNA, YNFKEQ. The CDR3 covers 16 residues. The CDR3 here is CPSSQTSASSYNEQFF. The DNA for the CDR3 is TGTCCCAGCAGCCAAACTAGCGCCAGCTCCTACAATGAGCAGTTCTTC.

The V and J genes are TRBV28 and TRBJ1-5; TRBD1 aligns across 9 bases. The CDR3 has 15 amino acids. Germline values: CDR1 MDHEN, CDR2 SYDVKM. J gave up 7 bases and V 6 bases, and 10 bases lay outside the gene matches. The CDR3 DNA sequence: TGTGCCAGCAGCCCGGGGGGGACAGGGTTCCAGCCCCAGCATTTT. It yields the protein CASSPGGTGFQPQHF. The variable domain in full, completed from reference TRBV28 and TRBJ1-5, reads DVKVTQSSRYLVKRTGEKVFLECVQDMDHENMFWYRQDPGLGLRLIYFSYDVKMKEKGDIPEGYSVSREKKERFSLILESASTNQTSMYLCASSPGGTGFQPQHFGDGTRLSIL.

As regards this clonotype: A read error may be the cause here, since a much bigger clone is one base away. The rearrangement links TRBV2 to TRBJ2-2; no clear D gene. This CDR3 spans 12 amino acids. The germline V and J ends were trimmed by 6 bases and 1 base, with 3 bases remaining between them. The germline V gene has CDR1 SNHLY and CDR2 FYNNEI. CDR3 region: CASRENTGELFF. In nucleotides, the CDR3 is TGTGCCAGCAGGGAGAACACCGGGGAGCTGTTTTTT.

This clonotype was observed a few times. V usage is TRBV15 and J usage is TRBJ2-2, with D perhaps matching TRBD2 (5 bases). The CDR3 sequence is 18 residues long. Germline assignment: CDR1 LNHNV and CDR2 YYDKDF (reference sequence). The germline V and J ends were trimmed by 4 bases and 4 bases, with 22 bases remaining between them. CDR3 protein: CATSMPSSPSEVTGELFF. DNA of the CDR3: TGTGCCACCAGCATGCCTTCATCCCCGTCGGAGGTCACCGGGGAGCTGTTTTTT.

The rearrangement links TRBV28 to TRBJ1-1; a weak D match, TRBD1 (5 bases). This CDR3 is 14 amino acids long. Looked up from germline, CDR1 is MDHEN and CDR2 is SYDVKM. The V end lost 5 bases, the J end lost 9 bases, and 19 bases lay between the germline ends. Here the CDR3 DNA reads TGTGCCAGCAGTCCAACCACCGACAGCAGGAAAGCTTTCTTT. Translated, it gives CASSPTTDSRKAFF.

This clonotype was picked up one time. The chain is built from TRBV20-1 and TRBJ2-5; D unclear. Germline V gene data show CDR1 as DFQATT and CDR2 as SNEGSKA (reference sequence). The CDR3 is made up of 13 amino acids. Trimming took 4 bases from V and 5 from J, leaving 14 bases between them. CDR3 sequence reads: CSATTRATETQYF. The CDR3 DNA follows: TGCAGTGCTACCACTCGGGCCACGGAGACCCAGTACTTC.

The rearrangement uses TRBV12-3 or TRBV12-4 and TRBJ1-2, with TRBD1 as a possible D gene (6 bases). V was clipped by 8 bases and J by 2 bases, with 18 bases between them. The CDR3 loop spans 15 amino acids. The CDR3 nucleotides are TGTGCCAGCCGAGTTTGGTCAGGGGCGAACTATGGCTACACCTTC. The encoded protein is CASRVWSGANYGYTF.

The J gene is TRBJ2-5, the V gene TRBV7-8, with 8 positions matching TRBD1. This CDR3 contains 15 residues. CDR1 is SGHVS, CDR2 FQNEAQ, per germline. Germline trimming cut 6 bases from V and 5 bases from J; bases unmatched to any gene: 11. The CDR3: CASSRAGGGLETQYF. The CDR3 DNA is TGTGCCAGCAGTCGAGCAGGGGGCGGTTTGGAGACCCAGTACTTC.

This clonotype was counted only a few times. The chain uses TRBV28 and TRBJ1-2; TRBD1 matches at 7 bases. Looked up from germline, CDR1 is MDHEN and CDR2 is SYDVKM. The CDR3 sequence is 14 residues long. V lost 7 bases and J lost 6; bases outside the gene matches: 11. The chain's CDR3 is CASTLSAGGDGYTF. DNA for the CDR3: TGTGCCAGCACCCTATCAGCAGGGGGAGATGGCTACACCTTC.

In this sample, this clonotype turned up many times. The J gene is TRBJ1-5, the V gene TRBV12-3 or TRBV12-4, with D uncertain. The V and J ends lost 1 base and 2 bases respectively, with 12 bases between them. This CDR3 has 16 residues. The CDR3: CASSLGSGRGNQPQHF. The CDR3, as DNA: TGTGCCAGCAGTTTAGGTTCAGGAAGGGGCAATCAGCCCCAGCATTTT.

This chain links TRBV10-2 with TRBJ1-1, with D uncertain. Germline values: CDR1 WSHSY, CDR2 SAAADI. V was shortened by 6 bases and J by 8 bases, with 10 bases between the two germline ends. This CDR3 is 11 amino acids long. The CDR3 spells CASRAGREAFF. The CDR3 DNA reads TGCGCCAGCAGGGCCGGGAGAGAAGCTTTCTTT.

This chain joins TRBV3-1 and TRBJ2-7; no definite D call. V shed 1 base and J shed 6 bases, with 7 bases lying between them. The CDR3 has 12 residues. Germline assignment: CDR1 LGHDT and CDR2 YNNKEL (reference sequence). This CDR3 is CASSQVNSEQYF. The CDR3 bases are TGTGCCAGCAGCCAAGTTAACAGCGAGCAGTACTTC.